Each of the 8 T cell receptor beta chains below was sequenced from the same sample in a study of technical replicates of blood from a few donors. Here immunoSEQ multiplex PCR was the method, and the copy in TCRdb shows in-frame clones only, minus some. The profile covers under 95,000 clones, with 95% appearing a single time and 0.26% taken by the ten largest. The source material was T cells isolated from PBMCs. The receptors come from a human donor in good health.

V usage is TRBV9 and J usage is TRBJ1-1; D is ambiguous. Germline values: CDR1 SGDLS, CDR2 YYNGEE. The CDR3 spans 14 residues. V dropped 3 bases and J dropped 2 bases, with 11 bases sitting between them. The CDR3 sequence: CASSAGIDNTEAFF. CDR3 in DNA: TGTGCCAGCAGCGCCGGGATTGATAACACTGAAGCTTTCTTT.

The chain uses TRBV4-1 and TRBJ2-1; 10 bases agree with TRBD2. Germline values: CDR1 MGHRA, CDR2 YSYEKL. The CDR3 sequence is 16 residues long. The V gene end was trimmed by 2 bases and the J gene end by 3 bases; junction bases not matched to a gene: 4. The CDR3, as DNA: TGCGCCAGCAGCCAACAAACTAGCGGGGTCTACAATGAGCAGTTCTTC. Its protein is CASSQQTSGVYNEQFF.

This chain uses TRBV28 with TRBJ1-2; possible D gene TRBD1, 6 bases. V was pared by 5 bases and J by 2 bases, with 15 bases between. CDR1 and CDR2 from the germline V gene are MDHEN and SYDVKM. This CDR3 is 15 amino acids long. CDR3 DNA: TGTGCCAGCAGTCCATCAGGGGACCCAAACTATGGCTACACCTTC. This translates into CASSPSGDPNYGYTF.

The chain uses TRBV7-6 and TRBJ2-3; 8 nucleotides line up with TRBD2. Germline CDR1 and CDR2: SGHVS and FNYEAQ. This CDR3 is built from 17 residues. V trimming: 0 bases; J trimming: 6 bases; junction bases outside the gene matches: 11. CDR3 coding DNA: TGTGCCAGCAGCTTAGCGCTCGGACTAGCTCTGGAGGATACGCAGTATTTT. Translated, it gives CASSLALGLALEDTQYF.

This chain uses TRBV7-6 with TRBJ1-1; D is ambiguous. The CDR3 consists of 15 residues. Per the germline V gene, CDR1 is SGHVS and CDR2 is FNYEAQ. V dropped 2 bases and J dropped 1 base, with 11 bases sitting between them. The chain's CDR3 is CASSLISSSNTEAFF. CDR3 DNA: TGTGCCAGCAGCTTAATTAGCTCCTCGAACACTGAAGCTTTCTTT.

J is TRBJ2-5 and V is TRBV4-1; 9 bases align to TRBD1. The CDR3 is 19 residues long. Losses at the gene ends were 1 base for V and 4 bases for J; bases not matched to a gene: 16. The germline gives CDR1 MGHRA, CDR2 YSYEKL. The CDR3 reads CASSQGLVGGTGQRETQYF. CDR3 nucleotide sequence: TGCGCCAGCAGCCAAGGTTTAGTGGGGGGGACAGGGCAAAGAGAGACCCAGTACTTC.

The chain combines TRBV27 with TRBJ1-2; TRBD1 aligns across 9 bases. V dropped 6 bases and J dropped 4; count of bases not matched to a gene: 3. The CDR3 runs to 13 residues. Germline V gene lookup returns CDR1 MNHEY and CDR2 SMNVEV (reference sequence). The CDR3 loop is CASSDRGVYGYTF. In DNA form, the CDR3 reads TGTGCCAGCAGCGACAGGGGGGTCTATGGCTACACCTTC.

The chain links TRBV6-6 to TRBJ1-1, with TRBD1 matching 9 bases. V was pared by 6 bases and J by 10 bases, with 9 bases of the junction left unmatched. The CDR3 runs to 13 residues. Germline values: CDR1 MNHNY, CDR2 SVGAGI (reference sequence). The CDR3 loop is CASRSGQGLRAFF. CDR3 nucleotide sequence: TGTGCCAGCAGATCGGGACAGGGTTTGAGAGCTTTCTTT.